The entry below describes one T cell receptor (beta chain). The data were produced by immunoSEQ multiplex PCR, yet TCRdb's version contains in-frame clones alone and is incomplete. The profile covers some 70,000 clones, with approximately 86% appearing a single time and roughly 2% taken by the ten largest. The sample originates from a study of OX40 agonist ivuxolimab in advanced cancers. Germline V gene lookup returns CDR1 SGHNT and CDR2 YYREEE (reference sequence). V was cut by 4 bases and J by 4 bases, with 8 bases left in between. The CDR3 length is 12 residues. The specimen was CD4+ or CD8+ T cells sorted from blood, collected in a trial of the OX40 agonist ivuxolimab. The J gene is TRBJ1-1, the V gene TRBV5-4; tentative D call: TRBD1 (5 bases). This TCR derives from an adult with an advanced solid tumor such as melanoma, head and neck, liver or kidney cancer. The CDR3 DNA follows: TGTGCCAGCAGCGGGGACGGCACTGAAGCTTTCTTT. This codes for CASSGDGTEAFF.